Listed below are T cell receptor beta chains from one sample, sequenced in a study of blood T cell repertoires in COVID-19. Repertoires were generated with immunoSEQ multiplex PCR, while TCRdb's copy carries only in-frame clones and drops some. Among 350,000 or so clones listed, roughly 90% were seen once. Material: PBMCs or T cells enriched from blood (not recorded which). These receptors originate from a woman in her 30s who had recovered from COVID-19. Each CDR3 is given with its conserved first and last residue. A D gene is named only where the DNA matches it firmly. Not all rows give a size; the values are once, few, many and, for expanded clones, a class.

TRBV11-2	.	TRBD2	TRBJ2-1	CASRKGPSGGLAEQFF	TGTGCCAGCAGAAAAGGTCCCAGCGGGGGGTTAGCCGAGCAGTTCTTC
TRBV18	.	.	TRBJ2-3	CASSSGHPDTQYF	TGTGCCAGCTCAAGCGGGCACCCAGATACGCAGTATTTT
TRBV18	.	TRBD1	TRBJ2-1	CASSRIRRDRGLNEQFF	TGTGCCAGCTCACGTATCCGCCGGGACAGGGGGTTGAATGAGCAGTTCTTC
TRBV2	once	TRBD2	TRBJ2-2	CASGRANTGELFF	TGTGCCAGCGGGAGGGCGAACACCGGGGAGCTGTTTTTT
TRBV4-1	.	TRBD2	TRBJ2-1	CASSYDSGGHNEQFF	TGCGCCAGCAGCTACGATAGCGGGGGTCACAATGAGCAGTTCTTC
TRBV11-3	.	.	TRBJ2-2	CASTEVQGVSGELFF	TGTGCCAGCACCGAGGTACAGGGTGTTTCCGGGGAGCTGTTTTTT
TRBV5-1	.	TRBD1	TRBJ1-2	CASSWRTGERSHGALDGYTF	TGCGCCAGCAGCTGGAGGACAGGGGAACGCTCTCATGGGGCCCTCGATGGCTACACCTTC
TRBV5-1	.	TRBD1	TRBJ1-2	CASSQGQGYGYTF	TGCGCCAGCAGCCAGGGACAGGGGTATGGCTACACCTTC
TRBV7-2	.	.	TRBJ1-1	CASNIGRENTEAFF	TGTGCCAGCAATATTGGACGGGAGAACACTGAAGCTTTCTTT
TRBV4-2	.	TRBD1	TRBJ2-7	CASSHRGHEQYF	TGTGCCAGCAGCCATAGGGGGCACGAGCAGTACTTC
TRBV18	.	TRBD2	TRBJ2-7	CASSPQREAYEQYF	TGTGCCAGCTCACCTCAGCGGGAAGCCTACGAGCAGTACTTC
TRBV28	.	.	TRBJ1-4	CASKTARGGNEKLFF	TGTGCCAGCAAAACGGCCAGGGGAGGGAATGAAAAACTGTTTTTT
TRBV5-5	.	.	TRBJ2-3	CASSLRQGGRDTQYF	TGTGCCAGCAGCTTGCGGCAGGGGGGAAGGGATACGCAGTATTTT
TRBV7-2	.	.	TRBJ1-5	CASSLEPAAVQPQHF	TGTGCCAGCAGCTTAGAACCAGCGGCCGTTCAGCCCCAGCATTTT
TRBV5-5	.	TRBD2	TRBJ2-3	CASSPPGGADTQYF	TGTGCCAGCAGCCCCCCGGGGGGGGCAGATACGCAGTATTTT
TRBV19	.	.	TRBJ1-2	CASQQGTNYGYTF	TGTGCCAGTCAACAGGGTACTAACTATGGCTACACCTTC
TRBV5-8	.	.	TRBJ1-1	CASSQGGNTEAFF	TGTGCCAGCAGTCAAGGCGGGAACACTGAAGCTTTCTTT
TRBV28	.	.	TRBJ2-2	CASSSRGTGELFF	TGTGCCAGCAGTTCGCGGGGCACCGGGGAGCTGTTTTTT
TRBV6-2/TRBV6-3	.	TRBD1	TRBJ1-6	CASSLTGVNSPLHF	TGTGCCAGCAGCCTGACAGGGGTAAATTCACCCCTCCACTTT
TRBV10-3	.	TRBD2	TRBJ2-2	CAISEPRTSGPTGELFF	TGTGCCATCAGTGAGCCTCGGACTAGCGGTCCCACCGGGGAGCTGTTTTTT
TRBV28	.	.	TRBJ1-3	CASSFWSSGNTIYF	TGTGCCAGCAGTTTCTGGAGTTCTGGAAACACCATATATTTT
TRBV3-1/TRBV3-2	.	.	TRBJ1-2	CASSQGGVYGYTF	TGTGCCAGCAGCCAGGGCGGGGTCTATGGCTACACCTTC
TRBV3-1/TRBV3-2	.	.	TRBJ1-5	CASRPAGSNQPQHF	TGTGCCAGCAGACCAGCAGGGAGCAATCAGCCCCAGCATTTT
TRBV5-4	.	TRBD1	TRBJ1-4	CASSPRTGFEKLFF	TGTGCCAGCAGCCCTAGGACAGGGTTTGAAAAACTGTTTTTT
TRBV18	.	.	TRBJ1-2	CASSPATLPLYGYTF	TGTGCCAGCTCACCGGCCACGTTACCCCTCTATGGCTACACCTTC
TRBV2	.	.	TRBJ2-5	CASSTFFGSGETQYF	TGTGCCAGCAGCACCTTCTTTGGGAGCGGGGAGACCCAGTACTTC
TRBV7-2	.	.	TRBJ1-2	CASSFVGNHREMGNGYTF	TGTGCCAGCAGCTTTGTCGGGAATCACAGGGAAATGGGGAATGGCTACACCTTC
TRBV7-2	.	.	TRBJ2-3	CASSLVGGGDTQYF	TGTGCCAGCAGCTTAGTTGGGGGAGGAGATACGCAGTATTTT
TRBV28	.	.	TRBJ1-1	CASSPLNTEAFF	TGTGCCAGCAGCCCCTTGAACACTGAAGCTTTCTTT
TRBV5-4	.	TRBD1	TRBJ2-1	CASSAGTENLNEQFF	TGTGCCAGCAGCGCCGGGACAGAGAACCTTAATGAGCAGTTCTTC
TRBV24-1	.	TRBD1	TRBJ2-2	CATETGGGTGELFF	TGTGCCACCGAGACAGGGGGCGGCACCGGGGAGCTGTTTTTT
TRBV3-1/TRBV3-2	.	.	TRBJ2-2	CASSQVSLQGTGELFF	TGTGCCAGCAGCCAAGTCAGTTTACAGGGAACCGGGGAGCTGTTTTTT
TRBV19	.	.	TRBJ1-2	CASSKSANYGYTF	TGTGCCAGTAGTAAATCAGCTAACTATGGCTACACCTTC
TRBV28	.	.	TRBJ1-1	CASSSPGGANTEAFF	TGTGCCAGCAGTTCCCCGGGGGGGGCGAACACTGAAGCTTTCTTT
TRBV7-6	.	.	TRBJ2-1	CASTLGGFYNEQFF	TGTGCCAGCACCCTTGGCGGTTTTTACAATGAGCAGTTCTTC
TRBV27	.	TRBD1	TRBJ2-2	CASRGRGLRSNTGELFF	TGTGCCAGCAGGGGCAGGGGGCTCCGATCGAACACCGGGGAGCTGTTTTTT
TRBV28	few	TRBD1	TRBJ2-1	CASSSRPIPRARQGAREQFF	TGTGCCAGCAGTTCCCGCCCCATCCCCCGGGCGAGACAGGGTGCCAGGGAGCAGTTCTTC
TRBV27	once	TRBD1	TRBJ2-7	CASSPGTAIYEQYF	TGTGCCAGCAGTCCCGGGACAGCGATCTACGAGCAGTACTTC
TRBV7-9	.	TRBD2	TRBJ2-5	CASSLRAGLETQYF	TGTGCCAGCAGCTTAAGAGCGGGACTAGAGACCCAGTACTTC
TRBV13	.	.	TRBJ2-6	CASRIQGSGANVLTF	TGTGCCAGCAGGATACAGGGATCTGGGGCCAACGTCCTGACTTTC